These 13 T cell receptor beta chains share one sample of origin, sequenced in a study of CD8 T cells in ankylosing spondylitis. TCRdb used MiXCR to reprocess the 5' RACE reads, holding one entry per CDR3 protein. Of about 130,000 distinct CDR3 sequences in the sample, roughly a tenth were seen once. Source material: blood, either unsorted or a sorted T cell fraction (not recorded which). The source is a male donor with ankylosing spondylitis or in good health (not recorded which).

This clonotype was seen more than once but under ten times. The chain is built from TRBV7-8 and TRBJ2-3; D is unresolved. The length of the CDR3 is 12 residues. The V and J ends lost 5 bases and 3 bases respectively, with 6 bases between them. Germline CDR1 SGHVS, CDR2 FQNEAQ. CDR3 sequence (DNA): TGTGCCAGCAGCGACCAAACAGATACGCAGTATTTT. This encodes CASSDQTDTQYF.

This clonotype was observed a handful of times. The chain is built from TRBV6-4 and TRBJ2-3; TRBD2 matches 8 bases. The germline V gene encodes CDR1 MRHNA and CDR2 SNTAGT. The CDR3 spans 13 residues. V gave up 10 bases and J gave up 6 bases; unmatched junction bases: 9. DNA for the CDR3: TGTGCCATGCCGGGACTAGTAACTGATACGCAGTATTTT. Its translation: CAMPGLVTDTQYF.

In regard to this clonotype: Just one base apart from a much larger clone, this may be a read error. The chain joins TRBV7-2 to TRBJ2-1; weak D call: TRBD1 (6 bases). This CDR3 contains 15 residues. CDR1 and CDR2 from the germline V gene are SGHTA and FQGNSA. Trimming cost V 5 bases and J 7 bases, with 18 bases left between them. Written as DNA, the CDR3 is TGTGCCAGCAGCCAAGGGGGAACGGCCTGGAATGAGCAGTTCTTC. Its protein product is CASSQGGTAWNEQFF.

There are many counts of this clonotype. V is TRBV29-1 and J is TRBJ2-2; unclear D gene. Germline V CDR1 and CDR2: SQVTM, ANQGSEA. The CDR3 contains 11 residues. Deletions cut 8 bases from V and 5 bases from J, with 9 bases between. In DNA form, the CDR3 reads TGCAGCCTCGACGGTACCGGGGAGCTGTTTTTT. It specifies CSLDGTGELFF.

Only a few counts were recorded for this clonotype. V gene TRBV7-3 combines with J gene TRBJ2-3, with D perhaps TRBD1 or TRBD2 (6 bases each). The V and J ends lost 2 bases and 9 bases respectively, with 18 bases between them. The germline V gene has CDR1 SGHTA and CDR2 FQGTGA. There are 15 residues in the CDR3. CDR3 loop: CASSLDPGAPGTQYF. The CDR3 DNA reads as TGTGCCAGCAGCTTAGACCCGGGGGCACCGGGGACGCAGTATTTT.

The table lists this clonotype with many counts. The chain combines TRBV20-1 with TRBJ2-7, with D maybe TRBD2 (6 bases). The germline V gene encodes CDR1 DFQATT and CDR2 SNEGSKA (reference sequence). The CDR3 consists of 15 residues. The CDR3 nucleotides are TGCAGGGCCCCGAGCCGGGACTGTAGCTCCTACGAGCAGTACTTC. This gives the protein CRAPSRDCSSYEQYF.

This clonotype was counted ten times or more. CDR3 amino acids: CATSAFSGQLNQPQHF. For the CDR3, the DNA is TGTGCCACCAGTGCTTTCTCTGGCCAGTTAAATCAGCCCCAGCATTTT. J is TRBJ1-5 and V is TRBV24-1, with no clear D. Germline V gives CDR1 KGHDR, CDR2 SFDVKD. Trimming pared 5 bases from V and 4 bases from J, leaving 17 bases between. The CDR3 is 16 amino acids.

This clonotype was picked up many times. The genes are TRBV12-3 or TRBV12-4 and TRBJ2-4, with 7 positions matching TRBD2. The CDR3 contains 16 residues. With 5 bases clipped from V and 4 bases from J, the junction kept 11 bases outside the gene matches. The CDR3 region is CASSEGLLSPKNIQYF. The DNA for the CDR3 is TGTGCCAGCAGTGAGGGACTACTCAGCCCGAAAAACATTCAGTACTTC.

The table lists this clonotype with many counts. The V gene is TRBV18, the J gene TRBJ2-7; 9 bases map to TRBD2. The germline V gene encodes CDR1 KGHSH and CDR2 LQKENI. The CDR3 has 17 amino acids. V shed 4 bases and J 2 bases; nucleotides not matched to a gene: 12. The CDR3 spells CASSLTQGLAATYEQYF. DNA of the CDR3: TGTGCCAGCTCACTTACACAGGGACTAGCTGCCACCTACGAGCAGTACTTC.

This clonotype was detected a few times. A read error may produce the germline difference seen at one junction end. J is TRBJ2-4 and V is TRBV7-2, with 12 bases aligning to TRBD1. Germline loops: CDR1 SGHTA, CDR2 FQGNSA. The CDR3 runs to 12 residues. In DNA, the CDR3 is TGTGCCAGCAGCTTGGGACAGGGGGCCAGATCGTTC. The encoded protein is CASSLGQGARSF.

This clonotype has just a few counts. The chain is built from TRBV10-3 and TRBJ2-1, with 14 bases aligning to TRBD2. The trim removed 6 bases at V and 7 bases at J, leaving 2 bases unmatched. The CDR3 loop spans 14 amino acids. Per germline, CDR1 ENHRY and CDR2 SYGVKD. The CDR3 coding sequence is TGTGCCATCAGGGGACTAGCGGGAGTGAATGAGCAGTTCTTC. Residues: CAIRGLAGVNEQFF.

This clonotype appeared a few times. The chain recombines TRBV7-9 with TRBJ2-2, with D perhaps assigned TRBD1 or TRBD2 (6 bases each). This CDR3 region has 14 residues. Looked up from germline, CDR1 is SEHNR and CDR2 is FQNEAQ (reference sequence). V was cut by 5 bases and J by 2 bases, with 9 bases left in between. DNA of the CDR3: TGTGCCAGCAGCGGGGGGCGTAACACCGGGGAGCTGTTTTTT. As protein: CASSGGRNTGELFF.

CDR3 amino acids: CAIRTSGGYEQYF. Written as DNA, the CDR3 is TGTGCCATCAGGACTAGCGGGGGCTACGAGCAGTACTTC. This rearrangement joins TRBV10-3 to TRBJ2-7; 12 nucleotides agree with TRBD2. The junction had 0 bases not matched to a gene; V was cut back by 6 bases and J by 3 bases. CDR3 length: 13 amino acids. In germline, CDR1 is ENHRY, CDR2 SYGVKD.